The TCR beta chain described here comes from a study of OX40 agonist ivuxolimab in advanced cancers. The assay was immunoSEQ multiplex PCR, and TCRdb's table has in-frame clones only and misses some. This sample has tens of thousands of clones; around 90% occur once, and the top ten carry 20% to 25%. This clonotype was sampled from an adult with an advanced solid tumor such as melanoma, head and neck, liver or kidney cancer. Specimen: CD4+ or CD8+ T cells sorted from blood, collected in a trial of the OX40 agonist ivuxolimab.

The CDR3 DNA reads as TGCAGCGTTGACACCGTCCTTAACACAGATACGCAGTATTTT. Translated: CSVDTVLNTDTQYF. The rearrangement joins TRBV29-1 to TRBJ2-3, with no clear D. The CDR3 is 14 amino acids. Looked up from germline, CDR1 is SQVTM and CDR2 is ANQGSEA. V was pared by 3 bases and J by 2 bases, with 12 bases between.